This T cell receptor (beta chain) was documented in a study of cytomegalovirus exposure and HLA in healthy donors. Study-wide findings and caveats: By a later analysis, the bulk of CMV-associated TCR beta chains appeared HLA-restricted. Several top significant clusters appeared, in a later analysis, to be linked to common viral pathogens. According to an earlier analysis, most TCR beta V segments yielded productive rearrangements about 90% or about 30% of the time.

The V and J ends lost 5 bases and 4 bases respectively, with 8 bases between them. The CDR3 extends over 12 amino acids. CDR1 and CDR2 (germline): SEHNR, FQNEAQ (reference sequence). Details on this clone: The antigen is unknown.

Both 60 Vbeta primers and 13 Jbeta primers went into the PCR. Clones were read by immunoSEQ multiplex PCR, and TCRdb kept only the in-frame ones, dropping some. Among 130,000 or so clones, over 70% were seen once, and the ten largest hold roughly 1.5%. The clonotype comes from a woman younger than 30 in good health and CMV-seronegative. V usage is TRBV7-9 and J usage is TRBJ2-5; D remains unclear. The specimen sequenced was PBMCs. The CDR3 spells CASSQNGETQYF. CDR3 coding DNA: TGTGCCAGCAGCCAAAACGGAGAGACCCAGTACTTC.